One and the same sample provided the 25 T cell receptor beta chains below, sequenced in a study of blood T cell repertoires in COVID-19. Profiling relied on immunoSEQ multiplex PCR, and the TCRdb table lists in-frame clones only, not all of them. The sample gives roughly 14,000 clones, around 83% of which show up once; around half is in the top ten. The material sequenced was peripheral blood. All receptors derive from a man aged 55 to 70 with acute or convalescent COVID-19.

V gene TRBV7-3 combines with J gene TRBJ2-2, with D perhaps TRBD2 (5 bases). Germline CDR1 SGHTA, CDR2 FQGTGA. CDR3 length equals 15 residues. V was clipped by 4 bases and J by 6 bases, with 15 bases between them. The CDR3 sequence is CASSSLVGAAGELFF. The DNA for the CDR3 is TGTGCCAGCAGCTCCTTGGTGGGAGCAGCCGGGGAGCTGTTTTTT.

The rearrangement uses TRBV19 and TRBJ2-5; 12 bases agree with TRBD2. V gave up 4 bases and J gave up 4 bases; unmatched junction bases: 4. Germline V gives CDR1 LNHDA, CDR2 SQIVND (reference sequence). This CDR3 region has 15 residues. CDR3: CASSTPTSGRETQYF. The CDR3 nucleotides are TGTGCCAGTAGTACCCCGACTAGCGGGAGAGAGACCCAGTACTTC.

The genes are TRBV19 and TRBJ1-5; possible D gene TRBD1, 5 bases. Germline V gene sequence: CDR1 LNHDA, CDR2 SQIVND (reference sequence). CDR3 length: 17 amino acids. Trimming stripped 5 bases from V and 1 base from J, with 18 bases between. CDR3 sequence: CASSPSGRGRSNQPQHF. CDR3 sequence (DNA): TGTGCCAGTAGTCCCAGCGGGCGGGGCAGGAGCAATCAGCCCCAGCATTTT.

V and J are TRBV7-3 and TRBJ2-2; D perhaps matches TRBD2 (5 bases). The CDR3 covers 13 residues. V lost 5 bases, J lost 4 bases, and 8 bases lay in between. Per germline, CDR1 SGHTA and CDR2 FQGTGA. The CDR3 here is CASSPTSTGELFF. The DNA of the CDR3 is TGTGCCAGCAGCCCAACTAGCACCGGGGAGCTGTTTTTT.

The V call is TRBV12-3 or TRBV12-4, the J call TRBJ2-5, with D perhaps matching TRBD2 (6 bases). This CDR3 has 13 residues. Between the trimmed V and J ends, which lost 3 bases and 2 bases, there was a span of 7 bases. The CDR3 DNA reads TGTGCCAGCAGTTTTGCGGGGCAAGAGACCCAGTACTTC. Its protein product is CASSFAGQETQYF.

The chain combines TRBV7-2 with TRBJ2-3, with D maybe TRBD2 (6 bases). Germline CDR1 SGHTA, CDR2 FQGNSA. The CDR3 length is 14 residues. Trimming removed 3 bases from V and 1 base from J, with 8 bases in between. The CDR3 DNA reads TGTGCCAGCAGCTTCTGGGGGGGCACAGATACGCAGTATTTT. It codes for CASSFWGGTDTQYF.

J is TRBJ1-5 and V is TRBV19; a weak D match, TRBD1 (6 bases). This CDR3 is built from 14 residues. Germline CDR1 LNHDA, CDR2 SQIVND (reference sequence). V shed 7 bases and J shed 4 bases, with 14 bases lying between them. CDR3 loop: CASNPRGRNQPQHF. The DNA for the CDR3 is TGTGCCAGTAACCCCAGGGGCCGAAATCAGCCCCAGCATTTT. Together with reference TRBV19 and TRBJ1-5, the CDR3 gives the full variable domain: DGGITQSPKYLFRKEGQNVTLSCEQNLNHDAMYWYRQDPGQGLRLIYYSQIVNDFQKGDIAEGYSVSREKKESFPLTVTSAQKNPTAFYLCASNPRGRNQPQHFGDGTRLSIL.

V gene TRBV5-1 combines with J gene TRBJ2-7; D unclear. Germline CDR1 SGHRS, CDR2 YFSETQ. V was shortened by 1 base and J by 1 base, with 9 bases between the two germline ends. This CDR3 region has 14 residues. CDR3 DNA sequence: TGCGCCAGCAGCTTGCGGCAGGAATCCTACGAGCAGTACTTC. Translated: CASSLRQESYEQYF.

This clone has only a few counts. The rearrangement joins TRBV15 to TRBJ2-7; no definite D call. Trimming removed 3 bases at V and 5 bases at J, with 8 bases between. The length of the CDR3 is 12 residues. The germline V gene encodes CDR1 LNHNV and CDR2 YYDKDF (reference sequence). The CDR3 reads CATSSLENEQYF. CDR3 bases: TGTGCCACCAGCAGCTTAGAGAACGAGCAGTACTTC.

This chain uses TRBV9 with TRBJ2-3, with 8 nucleotides matching TRBD1. V gave up 2 bases and J gave up 3 bases; unmatched junction bases: 8. The CDR3 has 16 residues. The germline CDR1 and CDR2 sequences are SGDLS and YYNGEE. The CDR3 spells CASSVTGGRGTDTQYF. The CDR3 coding sequence is TGTGCCAGCAGCGTCACAGGGGGAAGGGGGACAGATACGCAGTATTTT.

The CDR3 region is CASSKAGADSNQPQHF. CDR3 nucleotides: TGTGCCAGCAGCAAAGCAGGGGCCGATAGCAATCAGCCCCAGCATTTT. The rearrangement joins TRBV21-1 to TRBJ1-5; no DNA check was done on the table's D call, TRBD1. TRBV21-1 represents a pseudogene. The CDR3 runs 16 residues.

This clone occurred a few times. This chain links TRBV18 with TRBJ2-2; 8 bases fit TRBD1. This CDR3 is 15 amino acids long. The ends lost 3 bases at V and 7 bases at J; junction bases unmatched: 7. CDR1 and CDR2 (germline): KGHSH, LQKENI. For the CDR3, the DNA is TGTGCCAGCTCACCGACCAGGGGGCCTGACGGGGAGCTGTTTTTT. Protein sequence: CASSPTRGPDGELFF.

The J gene is TRBJ1-1, the V gene TRBV9, with TRBD1 as a possible D gene (5 bases). The CDR3 consists of 14 residues. The ends were cut back, 3 bases at V and 3 bases at J, with 12 bases in the middle. In germline, CDR1 is SGDLS, CDR2 YYNGEE. CDR3 region: CASSGAGRYTEAFF. The CDR3 DNA reads TGTGCCAGCAGCGGGGCAGGGAGGTACACTGAAGCTTTCTTT.

This clone is a singleton in its sample. The gene calls are TRBV5-8 and TRBJ2-1; 8 nucleotides align to TRBD2. Per germline, CDR1 SGHTS and CDR2 YDEGEE. The CDR3 is 15 residues long. V shed 0 bases, J shed 9 bases, and the junction held 8 bases outside the gene matches. CDR3: CASSLAPLAALEQFF. The DNA of the CDR3 is TGTGCCAGCAGCTTGGCCCCACTAGCGGCCCTTGAGCAGTTCTTC. Combining the CDR3 with reference TRBV5-8 and TRBJ2-1 gives the whole variable domain EAGVTQSPTHLIKTRGQQATLRCSPISGHTSVYWYQQALGLGLQFLLWYDEGEERNRGNFPPRFSGRQFPNYSSELNVNALELEDSALYLCASSLAPLAALEQFFGPGTRLTVL.

This chain uses TRBV28 with TRBJ1-2; TRBD1 aligns across 10 bases. V lost 2 bases to trimming and J lost 7 bases; unmatched junction nucleotides: 7. CDR3 length: 15 residues. Germline CDR1 reads MDHEN; CDR2 reads SYDVKM. CDR3 protein: CASSLPGTGAGGYTF. As DNA, the CDR3 is TGTGCCAGCAGTTTACCCGGGACAGGGGCGGGTGGCTACACCTTC.

The gene calls are TRBV7-2 and TRBJ2-2; D possibly corresponds to TRBD2 (6 bases). With 1 base removed from V and 0 bases from J, the gap between germline ends came to 6 bases. CDR1 and CDR2 from the germline V gene are SGHTA and FQGNSA. The CDR3 covers 15 residues. CDR3 nucleotide sequence: TGTGCCAGCAGCTTAGGACTAGCGAACACCGGGGAGCTGTTTTTT. Translated: CASSLGLANTGELFF.

The rearrangement uses TRBV18 and TRBJ1-5, with 10 positions matching TRBD1. V lost 2 bases to trimming and J lost 5 bases; unmatched junction nucleotides: 3. Germline V gene lookup returns CDR1 KGHSH and CDR2 LQKENI. The CDR3 loop spans 15 amino acids. The CDR3 DNA sequence: TGTGCCAGCTCACCAGGACAGGGGGATTATCAGCCCCAGCATTTT. Translating it yields CASSPGQGDYQPQHF.

This chain uses TRBV24-1 with TRBJ2-3; D perhaps matches TRBD1 (6 bases). With 7 bases removed from V and 1 base from J, the gap between germline ends came to 23 bases. Germline V gene lookup returns CDR1 KGHDR and CDR2 SFDVKD. This CDR3 spans 18 amino acids. This CDR3 is CATRTGPEGLRGTDTQYF. The CDR3 nucleotides are TGTGCCACCAGGACAGGTCCTGAGGGGTTACGCGGCACAGATACGCAGTATTTT.

The chain is built from TRBV28 and TRBJ2-5, with TRBD1 identical over 10 bases. Per the germline V gene, CDR1 is MDHEN and CDR2 is SYDVKM. After removal of 7 bases from V and 4 bases from J, the junction contained 3 bases not matched to a gene. The CDR3 has 13 residues. The CDR3 reads CASTGQGVETQYF. CDR3 DNA sequence: TGTGCCAGCACTGGACAGGGGGTAGAGACCCAGTACTTC.

The V gene is TRBV29-1, the J gene TRBJ2-1; 12 bases fit TRBD2. This CDR3 contains 13 residues. V gave up 8 bases and J gave up 9 bases; unmatched junction bases: 8. Germline V gives CDR1 SQVTM, CDR2 ANQGSEA. The CDR3: CSLRTSGNGEQFF. CDR3 nucleotide sequence: TGCAGCTTAAGGACTAGCGGGAACGGTGAGCAGTTCTTC.

The V gene is TRBV6-2 or TRBV6-3, the J gene TRBJ2-1; the match to TRBD2 covers 12 bases. The V gene end was trimmed by 2 bases and the J gene end by 8 bases; junction bases not matched to a gene: 7. The CDR3 is made up of 16 amino acids. Per the germline V gene, CDR1 is MNHEY and CDR2 is SVGEGT. CDR3 sequence reads: CASSYPSGGARDEQFF. DNA for the CDR3: TGTGCCAGCAGTTACCCTAGCGGGGGGGCCCGCGATGAGCAGTTCTTC.

This clone has just one count. The chain links TRBV7-3 to TRBJ1-6, with a possible D match to TRBD1 (6 bases). CDR3 length equals 15 residues. The V gene's germline CDR1 is SGHTA and CDR2 FQGTGA. The V end was cut by 1 base, the J end by 4 bases, with 8 bases between. The CDR3 bases are TGTGCCAGCAGCTTAAATGGACAGTATAATTCACCCCTCCACTTT. Its protein product is CASSLNGQYNSPLHF.

The chain uses TRBV11-3 and TRBJ2-3; D might be TRBD2 (6 bases). There are 12 residues in the CDR3. With 4 bases removed from V and 8 bases from J, the gap between germline ends came to 10 bases. Germline V lookup: CDR1 SGHNT, CDR2 YENEEA. This CDR3 reads CASSSSGGTQYF. The CDR3 DNA reads TGTGCCAGCAGCTCATCCGGGGGTACGCAGTATTTT.

This chain connects TRBV24-1 to TRBJ1-2; D might be TRBD1 (6 bases). The CDR3 is 15 residues long. Germline V gives CDR1 KGHDR, CDR2 SFDVKD. Trimming took off 5 bases at V and 0 bases at J, with 12 bases between the two ends. Written as DNA, the CDR3 is TGTGCCACCAGTGGGACAGTCGATACTAACTATGGCTACACCTTC. Translated, it gives CATSGTVDTNYGYTF.

V and J are TRBV19 and TRBJ2-7; no definite D call. Trimming pared 4 bases from V and 3 bases from J, leaving 10 bases between. The CDR3 contains 13 residues. Per the germline V gene, CDR1 is LNHDA and CDR2 is SQIVND (reference sequence). The CDR3 DNA sequence: TGTGCCAGTAGTACGGTGGCAGGCTACGAGCAGTACTTC. Amino acid sequence: CASSTVAGYEQYF.